One T cell receptor beta chain is described in this entry. What it recognizes is unknown. The CDR3 consists of 14 residues. Trimming stripped 0 bases from V and 4 bases from J, with 7 bases between. The germline V gene has CDR1 MNHEY and CDR2 SVGEGT. The record originates from a study of T cell responses to AZD1222 COVID-19 vaccine. Study results and limitations: Among the donors, most were white British and more were female, and clonal diversity was possibly underestimated. Spike-specific TCR breadth and depth grew following two AZD1222 doses. Across spike, vaccine-associated CD4 TCRs were found, dominant at 160-218 and 743-854.

Generated by immunoSEQ multiplex PCR, the TCRdb table keeps only in-frame clones and is missing some. Found here are approximately 110,000 clones, about 92% of them singletons; the top ten hold around 1.2%. The chain links TRBV6-2 or TRBV6-3 to TRBJ1-5; D is unresolved. This receptor was taken from an adult in good health. The source material was peripheral blood, sampled on day 0 of AZD1222 vaccination. CDR3 loop: CASSYSNGNQPQHF. The CDR3 region has the DNA TGTGCCAGCAGTTACTCGAACGGGAATCAGCCCCAGCATTTT.